These T cell receptor beta chains were read from a single sample in a study of Ad26.COV2.S vaccination and SARS-CoV-2 variants. Clones were sequenced by immunoSEQ multiplex PCR, and TCRdb holds only the in-frame ones, with some missing. The sample contains around 320,000 clones, more than 70% of which appear only once. The sample consisted of peripheral blood, taken in a trial of Ad26.COV2.S vaccine versus placebo. Source of these receptors: a person between 18 and 65 years old who received the Ad26.COV2.S COVID-19 vaccine or a placebo. CDR3s include the opening cysteine and the closing phenylalanine or tryptophan. Fields, in order: V gene, clone size, D gene, J gene, CDR3 DNA, CDR3 protein. A D gene is named only where the DNA matches it firmly. Only part of the rows carry a size: once, few, many, or a class if the clone is expanded.

TRBV7-6	NA	TRBD2	TRBJ2-5	TGTGCCAGCAGCTCTATAGCGGGGGGGCTATCAGAGACCCAGTACTTC	CASSSIAGGLSETQYF
TRBV27	NA	TRBD1	TRBJ2-1	TGTGCCAGCAGTTTATTGGCCCCCGCCGGGACAGGGGGACAGGCCTACAATGAGCAGTTCTTC	CASSLLAPAGTGGQAYNEQFF
TRBV5-4	NA	NA	TRBJ1-5	TGTGCCAGCAGCTTGGATGGGGGGGGCAATCAGCCCCAGCATTTT	CASSLDGGGNQPQHF
TRBV29-1	once	NA	TRBJ1-2	TGCAGCGTTGAAGGGGGTGGGAGGGAAGGCTATGGCTACACCTTC	CSVEGGGREGYGYTF
TRBV5-1	few	NA	TRBJ1-5	TGCGCCAGCAGCTTGGAAGCAAATCAGCCCCAGCATTTT	CASSLEANQPQHF
TRBV5-4	NA	NA	TRBJ2-1	TGTGCCAGCAGCTCTTTTTGGCAGGGTTCCTACAATGAGCAGTTCTTC	CASSSFWQGSYNEQFF
TRBV25-1	NA	NA	TRBJ1-4	TGTGCCAGCAGTGATTTCGAAAAACTGTTTTTT	CASSDFEKLFF
TRBV6-2/TRBV6-3	NA	NA	TRBJ2-7	TGTGCCAGCAGTTACTCGAGATACAGGGCGTTCGCCTACGAGCAGTACTTC	CASSYSRYRAFAYEQYF
TRBV30	NA	NA	TRBJ2-1	TGTGCCTGGAGTCCTCCTCTCGCCCAAGACGGTCATGGCTCCTACAATGAGCAGTTCTTC	CAWSPPLAQDGHGSYNEQFF
TRBV7-3	once	NA	TRBJ2-1	TGTGCCAGCAGCTTACTGAACGGGGGCCGCAAGTTCTTC	CASSLLNGGRKFF
TRBV14	few	NA	TRBJ1-4	TGTGCCAGCAGCCTCCAGGGGTATAATGAAAAACTGTTTTTT	CASSLQGYNEKLFF
TRBV6-6	NA	NA	TRBJ2-1	TGTGCCAGCAGTTACCGGAATGAGCAGTTCTTC	CASSYRNEQFF
TRBV19	NA	NA	TRBJ1-1	TGTGCCAGTAGTGAACAGGCGAACACTGAAGCTTTCTTT	CASSEQANTEAFF
TRBV4-2	NA	TRBD1	TRBJ2-7	TGTGCCAGCAAGCTGAGACAGGGGGCCTCCTACGAGCAGTACTTC	CASKLRQGASYEQYF
TRBV15	NA	TRBD1	TRBJ1-5	TGTGCCACCAGCAGGACAGGGGGGCAGCCCCAGCATTTT	CATSRTGGQPQHF
TRBV19	NA	NA	TRBJ1-2	TGTGCCTCAACAGGGAGATATGGCTACACCTTC	CASTGRYGYTF
TRBV7-2	NA	NA	TRBJ1-5	TGTGCCAGCAGTTCCGGACGGGTCAATCAGCCCCAGCATTTT	CASSSGRVNQPQHF
TRBV5-4	few	TRBD1	TRBJ2-2	TGTGCCAGCAGCCAGGGGGCGGACACCGGGGAGCTGTTTTTT	CASSQGADTGELFF
TRBV5-1	NA	NA	TRBJ2-2	TGCGCCAGCGCCGTGTATGAGGGGACCGGGGAGCTGTTTTTT	CASAVYEGTGELFF
TRBV12-3/TRBV12-4	NA	TRBD1	TRBJ1-2	TGTGCCAGCAGTCCCGGGACAGTCTATGGCTACACCTTC	CASSPGTVYGYTF
TRBV3-1/TRBV3-2	NA	NA	TRBJ2-4	TGTGCCAGCAGCCATCGGGGCGAGGACATTCAGTACTTC	CASSHRGEDIQYF
TRBV12-3/TRBV12-4	NA	NA	TRBJ2-3	TGTGCCAGCAGTTTGGCTAGGGATACGCAGTATTTT	CASSLARDTQYF
TRBV5-1	NA	NA	TRBJ2-7	TGCGCCAGCAGCTTGGCGGATTCTATGACCCTCCGGGGGCTTTACGAGCAGTACTTC	CASSLADSMTLRGLYEQYF
TRBV7-2	NA	NA	TRBJ2-6	TGTGCCAGCAGCTTAGATCCAGGGGACGTCCTGACTTTC	CASSLDPGDVLTF
TRBV5-1	NA	NA	TRBJ2-2	TGCGCCAGCAGCACGGGTCTCGGGACCGGGGAGCTGTTTTTT	CASSTGLGTGELFF
TRBV3-1/TRBV3-2	NA	NA	TRBJ2-7	TGTGCCAGCAGCCAAGATACACGCGAGCAGTACTTC	CASSQDTREQYF
TRBV6-2/TRBV6-3	NA	TRBD1	TRBJ2-7	TGTGCCAGCAGTTACGTGACAGGGGGTTCAAGCGAGCAGTACTTC	CASSYVTGGSSEQYF
TRBV5-1	NA	NA	TRBJ2-3	TGCGCCAGCAGCTTCAACAGGGAAGTAGATACGCAGTATTTT	CASSFNREVDTQYF
TRBV19	NA	TRBD1	TRBJ1-2	TGTGCCAGTAGTATGCGGGACAGGGATGGCTACACCTTC	CASSMRDRDGYTF
TRBV7-8	NA	TRBD1	TRBJ1-2	TGTGCCAGCAGCTCTAAGCCGGGACAGGCGGCCTATGGCTACACCTTC	CASSSKPGQAAYGYTF
TRBV19	NA	TRBD1	TRBJ1-6	TGTGCCAGTAGTGCGCCATCGGACAGGAATTCACCCCTCCACTTT	CASSAPSDRNSPLHF
TRBV3-1/TRBV3-2	NA	NA	TRBJ2-1	TGTGCCAGCAGCCATCTTGCACAGGGAGAGCAGTTCTTC	CASSHLAQGEQFF
TRBV13	NA	NA	TRBJ2-2	TGTGCCAGCAGCTTGGGTGGGGTGGACACCGGGGAGCTGTTTTTT	CASSLGGVDTGELFF
TRBV6-5	NA	TRBD1	TRBJ2-6	TGTGCCAGCAGTTCGACCAGGGGGCTTGGGGCCAACGTCCTGACTTTC	CASSSTRGLGANVLTF
TRBV3-1/TRBV3-2	NA	TRBD2	TRBJ2-3	TGTGCCAGCAGCCAACCTGGAACTAGCGGAGCAGGCACAGATACGCAGTATTTT	CASSQPGTSGAGTDTQYF
TRBV20-1	NA	NA	TRBJ2-1	TGCAGTGGAGTAACAGGGAATGAGCAGTTCTTC	CSGVTGNEQFF
TRBV5-1	NA	NA	TRBJ2-5	TGCGCCAGCAGCTTGTCGTCACGGAAAGAAGAGACCCAGTACTTC	CASSLSSRKEETQYF
TRBV10-3	NA	TRBD2	TRBJ2-1	TGTGCCATCAGTACGAGCGTCAAGCGGGGGGCCTACAATGAGCAGTTCTTC	CAISTSVKRGAYNEQFF
TRBV29-1	NA	TRBD1	TRBJ2-5	TGCAGCGCTGAAAGGGGACAGGGCACCCAAGAGACCCAGTACTTC	CSAERGQGTQETQYF
TRBV6-5	NA	TRBD2	TRBJ2-7	TGTGCCAGCAACAGCGGGACTCTCCCTCGGAGGGAGCAGTACTTC	CASNSGTLPRREQYF
TRBV7-2	NA	TRBD1	TRBJ2-3	TGTGCCAGCAGCGAACAGGGGCCCGTACCAGATACGCAGTATTTT	CASSEQGPVPDTQYF
TRBV11-2	once	TRBD1	TRBJ1-2	TGTGCCAGCAGCTTGCCCGGGACAGGGTCGTCTGGCTACACCTTC	CASSLPGTGSSGYTF
TRBV11-2	NA	NA	TRBJ2-1	TGTGCCAGCGCGGCAGGGCCCAACAATGAGCAGTTCTTC	CASAAGPNNEQFF
TRBV19	NA	NA	TRBJ1-1	TGTGCCAGTAGCCTAAGACAGAAAACCACTGAAGCTTTCTTT	CASSLRQKTTEAFF
TRBV4-1	NA	NA	TRBJ2-7	TGCGCCAGCAGCCAAGGGGCCGCCGGGACGGTGAATTCCTACGAGCAGTACTTC	CASSQGAAGTVNSYEQYF
TRBV5-1	NA	NA	TRBJ2-5	TGCGCCAGCACCTTGGGGTTACGGGGCGATAAGACCCAGTACTTC	CASTLGLRGDKTQYF
TRBV6-2/TRBV6-3	NA	TRBD2	TRBJ2-2	TGTGCCAGCAGTTATCCCGGGACTAGCGGTACCGGGGAGCTGTTTTTT	CASSYPGTSGTGELFF
TRBV9	NA	NA	TRBJ1-4	TGTGCCAGCAGCGGTGGACCAGGGTATAAGGATGAAAAACTGTTTTTT	CASSGGPGYKDEKLFF
TRBV30	NA	NA	TRBJ1-5	TGTGCCTGGAGTGGGGGGACCAATCAGCCCCAGCATTTT	CAWSGGTNQPQHF
TRBV7-8	once	NA	TRBJ1-5	TGTGCCAGCAGCTTAGCGTTTCAGCCCCAGCATTTT	CASSLAFQPQHF
TRBV2	NA	TRBD1	TRBJ1-1	TGTGCCAGCAACCCCAGGGGGCTCGCAGGTTATCCTGAAGCTTTCTTT	CASNPRGLAGYPEAFF
TRBV6-2/TRBV6-3	few	NA	TRBJ1-5	TGTGCCAGCCGTTTTAGGCCTTCGGGGAGCAATCAGCCCCAGCATTTT	CASRFRPSGSNQPQHF
TRBV5-1	NA	TRBD1	TRBJ2-7	TGCGCCAGCAGCTCATCCGGGACAGGGGCCCTCGAGCAGTACTTC	CASSSSGTGALEQYF
TRBV7-9	NA	NA	TRBJ1-3	TGTGCCAGCAGCTCTAGAGGAAACACCATATATTTT	CASSSRGNTIYF